This TCR beta chain was observed in a study of T cell responses to AZD1222 COVID-19 vaccine. The method was immunoSEQ multiplex PCR; TCRdb's version includes in-frame clones alone and lacks a portion of them. The sample contains around 150,000 clones, roughly 84% of which appear only once. Points on this clone: One junction end does not reproduce the germline sequence, and a read error may be involved.

The TCR was taken from an adult in good health. The specimen comprised peripheral blood, sampled on day 0 of AZD1222 vaccination.

The chain's CDR3 is CASLGLAGVPGRNNEQLF. DNA for the CDR3: TGCGCCAGCTTGGGACTAGCGGGGGTGCCCGGGAGAAACAATGAGCAGCTCTTC. The V gene is TRBV10-2, the J gene TRBJ2-1; 14 positions agree with TRBD2. Germline CDR1 and CDR2: WSHSY and SAAADI. This CDR3 contains 18 residues.